What follows describes a single T cell receptor (beta chain). What antigen it recognizes has not been identified. No base quality information exists; no much larger clone differs at one position. V loses 4 bases, J loses 4 bases, and the germline ends lie 16 bases apart. CDR1 is given as LNHDA and CDR2 as SQIVND, both from the germline V gene (reference sequence). CDR3 length: 15 amino acids, cysteine to phenylalanine. The entry retains the CDR3 DNA only, 45 bases that are in frame from base 1. TCR CDR3 regions were amplified from genomic DNA by multiplex PCR using the deep immunoSEQ assay. Extracted genomic DNA from each cell subset was distributed evenly across all wells of several immunoSEQ 96-well plates, and each plate was treated as a replicate. Each replicate PCR for sorted subsets received 150 to 250 ng genomic DNA, equal to tens of thousands of T cell genomes. The purified libraries were quantified using a Qubit 3.0 fluorometer, sized with a Bioanalyzer 2100, and then quantified again using the KAPA Library Quantification kit. Every immunoSEQ 96-well plate was sequenced on a dedicated single-read 150-cycle Illumina NextSeq 550 flow cell. In the original analysis: The immunoSEQ output contained only junctional sequences without quality scores, so filtering could not match that applied to full-length reads. To assign V/J genes and CDR3, sequences were annotated using PyIR, a Python wrapper for IgBLAST v1.9, with IMGT germline references. Reads were removed for weak V/J assignments (E-value above 1e-6), missing CDR3, stop codons, out-of-frame junctions, or ambiguous translated residues. V3J clonotypes were defined as sequences sharing the same inferred V gene, J gene, and CDR3 amino acid sequence. Percentage overlap between repertoires was calculated by dividing the number of shared unique clonotypes by the size of the smaller repertoire. Repertoire richness was assessed with RTK rarefaction, the Chao1 estimator, and Recon v2.1 estimates of unobserved clonotypes. OLGA was used to compute generation probabilities for all TCRbeta clonotypes that the gDNA method yielded from four donors. The table was pulled from immuneACCESS by TCRdb, which kept in-frame rearrangements only. Such tables lose some clones; where checked, under half of the loss comes from unresolved V genes, and the rest has no known cause. D and trimming come from the DNA, and the V and J calls and clone size come from that table. Recorded for this sample are nearly 2 million clones; roughly 94% of them occurred a single time. The top ten hold more than 0.95% of the sample.

CD8 naive samples were CD45RO-negative cells positively selected for CCR7, giving a CD45RA+CCR7+ population that excluded TemRA cells. Healthy HIV-negative adults with no recently reported acute infections or vaccinations were included as donors. Every donor was a Caucasian adult residing in Nashville, Tennessee, USA. Blood was collected by leukapheresis, and PBMCs were isolated by Ficoll-Histopaque density gradient centrifugation and then cryopreserved in liquid nitrogen vapor phase. Analytical flow cytometry was used to check the purity and quantity of every magnetically sorted T cell population. Genomic DNA was isolated from each sorted fraction and quantified by UV absorbance on a Nanodrop 2000c. The sample comes from a study of shared clonotypes between healthy human individuals (dated by TCRdb to 2020 to 2022). Study-level background: Two women and a few men aged 18 to 49 years were included in the cohort. Leukapheresis yielded between about 0.9 and 9 billion PBMCs per donor. For each donor, CD4 naive and CD4 memory were each given three plates, CD8 naive was given two plates, and CD8 memory was given one plate. The study deeply sequenced blood TCR repertoires of about 5 healthy adults to estimate repertoire size and the extent of clonotype sharing between individuals. To increase sequencing depth and limit assay-specific biases, different laboratories used diverse techniques to prepare libraries and sequence TCR repertoires.

Here is what the overall study found, with its caveats: Rarefaction of sorted-subset datasets indicated incomplete sequencing despite the large sequencing depth. Compared with non-shared clonotypes, clonotypes shared by all four sorted-subset donors had higher generation probabilities. Estimated clonotype richness was generally larger for naive than for memory subsets. The small number of donors limited the genetic and exposure-history diversity represented. Sharing across a handful of donors was observed for around 4.8% of naive CD4, over 3% of naive CD8, 2.3% of memory CD4, and around 0.4% of memory CD8 clonotypes. Pairwise subsampling indicated that sequencing depth was expected to affect the degree of clonotype sharing among donors. Sampling was restricted to blood, and TCR repertoires in tissues likely differ from the TCR repertoires found in blood.

The origin of this receptor is a man between 18 and 29 years old in good health. Specimen: naive CD8+ T cells sorted from blood. This specimen's cell subset or site label, per the study, means: CD45RA+CCR7+. This sequence uses TRBV19 and TRBJ1-1, and perhaps TRBD1 as D gene, on 5 matching bases. The CDR3 corresponds to CASSTGLFSGTEAFF. The sequenced DNA is TGTGCCAGTAGTACGGGACTTTTCTCTGGCACTGAAGCTTTCTTT. With the rest looked up from the reference TRBV19 and TRBJ1-1 genes rather than sequenced, the full variable domain is DGGITQSPKYLFRKEGQNVTLSCEQNLNHDAMYWYRQDPGQGLRLIYYSQIVNDFQKGDIAEGYSVSREKKESFPLTVTSAQKNPTAFYLCASSTGLFSGTEAFFGQGTRLTVV.